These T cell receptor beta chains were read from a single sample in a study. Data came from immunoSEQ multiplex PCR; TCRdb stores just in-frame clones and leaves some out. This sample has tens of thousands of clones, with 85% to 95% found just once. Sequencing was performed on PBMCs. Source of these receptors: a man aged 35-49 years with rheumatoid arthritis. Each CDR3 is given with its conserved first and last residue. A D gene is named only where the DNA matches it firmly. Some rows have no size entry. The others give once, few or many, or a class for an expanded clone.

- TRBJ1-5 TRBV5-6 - TGTGCCAGCAGCTTGGGGCCGCGAAGCAATCAGCCCCAGCATTTT CASSLGPRSNQPQHF
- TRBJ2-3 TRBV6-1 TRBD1 TGTGCCAGCAGTGACCGGGACAGGGGGAGTGTCACAGATACGCAGTATTTT CASSDRDRGSVTDTQYF
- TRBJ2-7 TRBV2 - TGTGCCAGCAGTCCAGACAGGTTAAGCTCCTACGAGCAGTACTTC CASSPDRLSSYEQYF
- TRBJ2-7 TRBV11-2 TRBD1 TGTGCCAGCAGCGACACGGACAGGGGTTCCTACGAGCAGTACTTC CASSDTDRGSYEQYF
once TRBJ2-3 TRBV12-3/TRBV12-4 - TGTGCCAGCAGTTTAAGCACAGATACGCAGTATTTT CASSLSTDTQYF
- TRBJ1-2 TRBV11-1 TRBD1 TGTGCCAGCAGCCAAAGGGAGGGGGCAAACTATGGCTACACCTTC CASSQREGANYGYTF
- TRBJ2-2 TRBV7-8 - TGTGCCAGCAGCTTAGTGGCAGCGAACACCGGGGAGCTGTTTTTT CASSLVAANTGELFF
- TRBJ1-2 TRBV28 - TGTGCCAGCAGCATTAACTATGGCTACACCTTC CASSINYGYTF
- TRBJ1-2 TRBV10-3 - TGTGCCATCAGTGATGGGGGGCGCCACGTAGTCTACACCTTC CAISDGGRHVVYTF
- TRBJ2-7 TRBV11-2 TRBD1 TGTGCCAGCACCCTGACAGGGCAACAGTACTTC CASTLTGQQYF
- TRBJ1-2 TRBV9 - TGTGCCAGCAGGGCGGGAACAGGGCTTACCTATGGCTACACCTTC CASRAGTGLTYGYTF
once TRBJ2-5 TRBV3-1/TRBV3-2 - TGTGCCAGCAGCATTTCAGGCTGGAGAGAGACCCAGTACTTC CASSISGWRETQYF
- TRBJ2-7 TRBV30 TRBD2 TGTGCCTGGGGGAGCGGGAGGGCCCTCAACGAGCAGTACTTC CAWGSGRALNEQYF
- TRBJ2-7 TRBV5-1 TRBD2 TGCGCCAGCAGCTGGGGGGCTAGCGGGACGTACTACGAGCAGTACTTC CASSWGASGTYYEQYF
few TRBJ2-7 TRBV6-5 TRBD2 TGTGCCAGCAGCTCAACTAGCGGATTGTCCTACGAGCAGTACTTC CASSSTSGLSYEQYF
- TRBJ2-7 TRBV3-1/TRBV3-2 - TGTGCCAGCAGCCAACAAAACTACGAGCAGTACTTC CASSQQNYEQYF
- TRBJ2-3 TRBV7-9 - TGTGCCAGCAGCCTCGGGTGGGGGACAGATACGCAGTATTTT CASSLGWGTDTQYF
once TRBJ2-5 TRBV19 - TGTGCCAGTAGACGAGCGGACACTCGCCAAGAGACCCAGTACTTC CASRRADTRQETQYF
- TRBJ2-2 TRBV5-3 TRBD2 TGTGCCAGAAGCCCGGGAGGGTACACCGGGGAGCTGTTTTTT CARSPGGYTGELFF
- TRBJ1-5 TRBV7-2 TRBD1 TGTGCCAGCAGCTTATCAGGGGGGAATAGCAATCAGCCCCAGCATTTT CASSLSGGNSNQPQHF
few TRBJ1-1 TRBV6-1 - TGTGCCAGCACTGAACGGGGCGGTGGCACTGAAGCTTTCTTT CASTERGGGTEAFF
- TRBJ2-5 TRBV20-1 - TGCAGTGCTAGTTATGGTGCGGGACAGATGCGAAAGACCCAGTACTTC CSASYGAGQMRKTQYF
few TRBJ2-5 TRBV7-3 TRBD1 TGTGCCAGCAGCCTGGACAGGTACCAAGAGACCCAGTACTTC CASSLDRYQETQYF
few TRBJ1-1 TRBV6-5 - TGTGCCAGCAGTTACTCTAACAGGGTCTTCACTGAAGCTTTCTTT CASSYSNRVFTEAFF
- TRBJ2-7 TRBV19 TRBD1 TGTGCCAGTAGCCTGACAGGGGCCTACGAGCAGTACTTC CASSLTGAYEQYF
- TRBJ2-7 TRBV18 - TGTGCCAGCTCACCGTTACCACAGGTTCCGGGCGAGCAGTACTTC CASSPLPQVPGEQYF
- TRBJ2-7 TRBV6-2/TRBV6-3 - TGTGCCAGCAGTTACTCGAAGGCTTCCTCCTACGAGCAGTACTTC CASSYSKASSYEQYF
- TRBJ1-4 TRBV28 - TGTGCCAGCAAGACTCCTAATGAAAAACTGTTTTTT CASKTPNEKLFF
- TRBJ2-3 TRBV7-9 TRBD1 TGTGCCAGCAGCCATAGACAGGGTTCCTTCACAGATACGCAGTATTTT CASSHRQGSFTDTQYF
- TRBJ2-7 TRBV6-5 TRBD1 TGTGCCAGCTCGGGGACAGTGGCCTACGAGCAGTACTTC CASSGTVAYEQYF
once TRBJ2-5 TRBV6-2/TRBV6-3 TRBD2 TGTGCCAGCAGTTACTCGAAGTCCATAGCGGGAGGACCACAAGAGACCCAGTACTTC CASSYSKSIAGGPQETQYF
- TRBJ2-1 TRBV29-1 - TGCAGCGTTGAAGGGACACAATCCTACAATGAGCAGTTCTTC CSVEGTQSYNEQFF